The sequence of this T cell receptor (beta chain) was determined in a study of T cells in localized non-small cell lung cancer. The V segment lost 6 bases and the J segment 4 bases; nucleotides outside the gene matches: 15. Germline V gene lookup returns CDR1 MNHEY and CDR2 SMNVEV (reference sequence). The CDR3 has 17 amino acids. The protocol was immunoSEQ multiplex PCR, while the TCRdb copy is restricted to in-frame clones and leaves out a portion. The sample records roughly 20,000 clones, nearly 90% being singletons. This TCR was sampled from a male donor older than 55 with stage II lung adenocarcinoma. This chain uses TRBV27 with TRBJ2-1, with TRBD2 matching 7 bases. The sample here was peripheral blood mononuclear cells, taken before any cancer treatment. This chain's CDR3 is CASRPRSGSGVYNEQFF. Written as DNA, the CDR3 is TGTGCCAGCAGACCACGTTCGGGAAGCGGGGTTTACAATGAGCAGTTCTTC.